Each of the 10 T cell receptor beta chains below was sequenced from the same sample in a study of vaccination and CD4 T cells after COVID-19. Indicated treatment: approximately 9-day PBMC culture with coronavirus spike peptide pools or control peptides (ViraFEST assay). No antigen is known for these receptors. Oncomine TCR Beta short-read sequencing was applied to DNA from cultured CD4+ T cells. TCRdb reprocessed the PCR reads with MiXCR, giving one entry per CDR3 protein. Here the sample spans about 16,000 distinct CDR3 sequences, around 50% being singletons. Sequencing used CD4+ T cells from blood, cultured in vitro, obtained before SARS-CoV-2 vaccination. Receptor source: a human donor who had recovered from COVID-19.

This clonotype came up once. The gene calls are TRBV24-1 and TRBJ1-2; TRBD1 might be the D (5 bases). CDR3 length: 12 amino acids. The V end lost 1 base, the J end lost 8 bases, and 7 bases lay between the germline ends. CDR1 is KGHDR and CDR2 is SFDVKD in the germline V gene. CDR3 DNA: TGTGCCACCAGTGATTTAGCAGGGGGCTACACCTTC. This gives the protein CATSDLAGGYTF.

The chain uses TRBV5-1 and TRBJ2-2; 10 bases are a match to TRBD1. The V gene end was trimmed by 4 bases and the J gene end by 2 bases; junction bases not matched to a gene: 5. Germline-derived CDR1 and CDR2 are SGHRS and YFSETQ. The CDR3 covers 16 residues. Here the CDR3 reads CASSTGQGSNTGELFF. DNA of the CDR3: TGCGCCAGCAGCACGGGACAGGGGAGTAACACCGGGGAGCTGTTTTTT.

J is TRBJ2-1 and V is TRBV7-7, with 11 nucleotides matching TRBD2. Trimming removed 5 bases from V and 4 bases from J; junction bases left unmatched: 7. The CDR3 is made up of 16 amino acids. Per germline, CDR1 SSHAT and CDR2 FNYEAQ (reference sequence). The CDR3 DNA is TGTGCCAGCAGCGGGGGAGGACTAGCGGGTTACAATGAGCAGTTCTTC. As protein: CASSGGGLAGYNEQFF.

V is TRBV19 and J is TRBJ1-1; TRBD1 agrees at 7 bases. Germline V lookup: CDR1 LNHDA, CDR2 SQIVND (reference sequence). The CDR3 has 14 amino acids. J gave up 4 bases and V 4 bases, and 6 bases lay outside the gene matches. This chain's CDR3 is CASSSQGEGTEAFF. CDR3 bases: TGTGCCAGTAGTAGTCAGGGGGAAGGCACTGAAGCTTTCTTT.

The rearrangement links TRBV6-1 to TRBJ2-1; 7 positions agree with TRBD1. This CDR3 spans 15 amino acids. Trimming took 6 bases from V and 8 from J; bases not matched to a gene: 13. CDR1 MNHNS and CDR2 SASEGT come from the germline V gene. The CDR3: CASRRYMRGLYEQFF. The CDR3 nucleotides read TGTGCCAGCAGGCGGTACATGAGGGGGCTCTATGAGCAGTTCTTC.

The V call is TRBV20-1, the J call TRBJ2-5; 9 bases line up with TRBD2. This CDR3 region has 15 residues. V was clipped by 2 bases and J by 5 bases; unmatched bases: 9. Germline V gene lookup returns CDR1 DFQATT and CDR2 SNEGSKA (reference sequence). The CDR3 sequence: CSARKPSGTGETQYF. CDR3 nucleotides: TGCAGTGCTAGAAAACCTAGCGGGACGGGCGAGACCCAGTACTTC.

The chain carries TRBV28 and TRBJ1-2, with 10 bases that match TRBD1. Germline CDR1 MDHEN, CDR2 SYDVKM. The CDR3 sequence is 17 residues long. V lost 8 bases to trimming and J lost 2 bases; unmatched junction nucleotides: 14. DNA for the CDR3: TGTGCCAGCCTACCGGGACAGGGGAGAACTACAAACTATGGCTACACCTTC. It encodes CASLPGQGRTTNYGYTF.

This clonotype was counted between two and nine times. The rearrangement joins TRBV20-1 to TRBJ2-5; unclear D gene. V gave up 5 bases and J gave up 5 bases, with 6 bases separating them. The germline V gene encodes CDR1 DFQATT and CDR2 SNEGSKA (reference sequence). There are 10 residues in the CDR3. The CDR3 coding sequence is TGCAGTGCTGGGAAGGAGACCCAGTACTTC. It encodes CSAGKETQYF.

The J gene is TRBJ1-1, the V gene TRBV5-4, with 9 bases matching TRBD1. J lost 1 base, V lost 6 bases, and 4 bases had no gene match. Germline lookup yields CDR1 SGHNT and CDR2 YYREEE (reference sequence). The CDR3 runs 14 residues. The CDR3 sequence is CASTSQGANTEAFF. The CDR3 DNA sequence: TGTGCCAGCACCTCACAGGGGGCGAACACTGAAGCTTTCTTT.

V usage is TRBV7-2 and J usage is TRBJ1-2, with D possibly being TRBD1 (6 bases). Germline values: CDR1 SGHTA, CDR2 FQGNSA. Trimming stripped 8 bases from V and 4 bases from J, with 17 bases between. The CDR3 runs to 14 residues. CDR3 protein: CASGRAGEAYGYTF. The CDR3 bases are TGTGCCAGCGGAAGGGCAGGGGAGGCCTATGGCTACACCTTC.